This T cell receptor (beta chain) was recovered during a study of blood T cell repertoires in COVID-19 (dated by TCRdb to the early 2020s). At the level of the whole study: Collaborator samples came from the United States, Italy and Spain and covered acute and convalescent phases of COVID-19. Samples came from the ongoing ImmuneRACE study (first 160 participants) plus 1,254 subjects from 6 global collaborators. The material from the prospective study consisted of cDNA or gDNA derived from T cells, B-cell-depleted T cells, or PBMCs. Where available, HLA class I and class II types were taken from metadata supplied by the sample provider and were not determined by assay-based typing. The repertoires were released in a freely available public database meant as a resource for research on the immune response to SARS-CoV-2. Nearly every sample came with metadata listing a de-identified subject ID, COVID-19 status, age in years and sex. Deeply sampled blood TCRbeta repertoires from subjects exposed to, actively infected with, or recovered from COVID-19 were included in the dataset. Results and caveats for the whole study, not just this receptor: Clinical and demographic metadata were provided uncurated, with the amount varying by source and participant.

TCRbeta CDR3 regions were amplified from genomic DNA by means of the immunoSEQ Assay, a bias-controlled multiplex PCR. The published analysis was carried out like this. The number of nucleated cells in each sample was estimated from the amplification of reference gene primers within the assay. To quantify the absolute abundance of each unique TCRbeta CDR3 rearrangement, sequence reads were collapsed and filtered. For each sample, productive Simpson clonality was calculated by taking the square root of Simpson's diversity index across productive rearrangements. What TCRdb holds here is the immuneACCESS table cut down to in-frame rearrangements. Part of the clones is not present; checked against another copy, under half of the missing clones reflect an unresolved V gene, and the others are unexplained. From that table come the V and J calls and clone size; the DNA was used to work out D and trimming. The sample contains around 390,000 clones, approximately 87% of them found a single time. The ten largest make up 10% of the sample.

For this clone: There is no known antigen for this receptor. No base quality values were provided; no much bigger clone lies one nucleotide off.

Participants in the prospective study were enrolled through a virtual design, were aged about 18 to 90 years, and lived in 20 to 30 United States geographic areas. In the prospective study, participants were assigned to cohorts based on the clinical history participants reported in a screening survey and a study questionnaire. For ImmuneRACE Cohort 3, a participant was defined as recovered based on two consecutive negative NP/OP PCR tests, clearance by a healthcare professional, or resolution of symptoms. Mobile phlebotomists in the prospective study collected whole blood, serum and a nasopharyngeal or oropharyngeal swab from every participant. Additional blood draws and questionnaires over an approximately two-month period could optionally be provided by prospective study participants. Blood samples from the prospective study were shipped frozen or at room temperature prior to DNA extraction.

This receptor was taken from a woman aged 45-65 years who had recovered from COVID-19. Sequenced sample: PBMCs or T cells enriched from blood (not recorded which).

The DNA is as follows: TGCAGCGTTGAAGATGGGGAGGAGCAGCCCCAGCATTTT. It encodes CSVEDGEEQPQHF. The chain couples TRBV29-1 to TRBJ1-5; too little of a D gene remains to name it. Its CDR3 holds 13 amino acids, cysteine through phenylalanine. The read is trimmed to its CDR3 DNA, 39 bases read in frame from base 1. The germline V gene supplies CDR1 SQVTM and CDR2 ANQGSEA. A distance of 10 bases separates the germline ends of V and J, which lose 0 bases and 7 bases respectively.